This entry features one T cell receptor (beta chain) sequence. Germline V gives CDR1 MNHEY, CDR2 SMNVEV (reference sequence). The CDR3 loop spans 15 amino acids. With V trimmed by 6 bases and J by 4 bases, 9 bases remained unmatched. The data derive from a study of T cells in Graves' hyperthyroidism and ophthalmopathy. Using RNA transcripts as the source, TCR beta CDR3 regions were amplified. First-round RT-PCR targeting the TCR CDR3 was performed with the HTBI primer set. From the multiplex PCR reads, TCRdb called clonotypes with MiXCR, one entry per CDR3 protein. The table has about 400,000 distinct CDR3 sequences, 15% seen once; the top ten hold about 33%.

This chain joins TRBV27 and TRBJ1-5; 7 bases line up with TRBD1. The sample taken for sequencing was blood. This clonotype was sampled from a woman aged 25 to 39 with Graves' hyperthyroidism. DNA of the CDR3: TGTGCCAGCAGGTCAGGGGGGGGGAGGAATCAGCCCCAGCATTTT. Translation: CASRSGGGRNQPQHF.